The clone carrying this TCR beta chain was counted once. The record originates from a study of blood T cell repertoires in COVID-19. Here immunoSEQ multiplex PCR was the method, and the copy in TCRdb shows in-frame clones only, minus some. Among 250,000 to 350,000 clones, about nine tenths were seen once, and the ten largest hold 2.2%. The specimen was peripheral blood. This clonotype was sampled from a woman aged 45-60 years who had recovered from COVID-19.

CDR3 protein: CASSQDSTQGRNTEAFF. In DNA form, the CDR3 reads TGCGCCAGCAGCCAAGACAGTACCCAGGGGAGGAACACTGAAGCTTTCTTT. This chain joins TRBV4-3 and TRBJ1-1, with D maybe TRBD1 (6 bases). The CDR3 loop spans 17 amino acids. The germline CDR1 and CDR2 sequences are LGHNA and YSLEER. Deletions cut 0 bases from V and 1 base from J, with 15 bases between.